Listed below are T cell receptor beta chains from one sample, sequenced in a study of blood T cell repertoires in COVID-19. Sequencing used immunoSEQ multiplex PCR; TCRdb keeps in-frame clones, though not all of them. The data contain 150,000 or so clones, over 80% of them singletons. The sequencing input was PBMCs or T cells enriched from blood (not recorded which). These receptors were taken from a man between 70 and 80 years old who had been exposed to COVID-19. Both conserved end residues are part of each CDR3.

j_gene	v_gene	CDR3aa
TRBJ1-1	TRBV6-5	CASRRQGATEAFF
TRBJ1-1	TRBV6-6	CASSPQGTNTEAFF
TRBJ1-2	TRBV28	CASYQGLANYGYTF
TRBJ2-3	TRBV3-1/TRBV3-2	CASSQGRVADTQYF
TRBJ1-4	TRBV29-1	CSVGDRATNEKLFF
TRBJ2-4	TRBV5-1	CASSLGQGLAKNIQYF
TRBJ2-3	TRBV11-2	CASSLVGRVSGADTQYF
TRBJ2-6	TRBV19	CASTPGQGFSSGANVLTF
TRBJ1-3	TRBV24-1	CATSEGQVSGNTIYF
TRBJ2-3	TRBV5-6	CASSLLGGSTDTQYF
TRBJ1-2	TRBV11-2	CASSLTYNYGYTF
TRBJ2-7	TRBV10-2	CASSEAQGLSYEQYF
TRBJ1-3	TRBV18	CASSTGLGNTIYF
TRBJ1-6	TRBV13	CASSLSRRGRESPSPLHF
TRBJ1-6	TRBV4-1	CASSQDRRYNSPLHF
TRBJ1-5	TRBV7-2	CASSSGQAWWPQHF
TRBJ2-7	TRBV21-1	CASSKRGTYKNYSYEQYF
TRBJ1-1	TRBV28	CASSLSGQGNTEAFF
TRBJ2-2	TRBV7-6	CASSLAGGPTGELFF
TRBJ1-1	TRBV14	CASSQEPGGKTEAFF
TRBJ1-5	TRBV4-3	CASSQDSGSNQPQHF
TRBJ2-5	TRBV6-5	CASNGPGETQYF
TRBJ2-7	TRBV6-5	CASRLQLYEQYF
TRBJ1-1	TRBV19	CASRVGGALNTEAFF
TRBJ1-5	TRBV6-5	CASSSHYQQPQHF
TRBJ2-5	TRBV15	CATSREGLPRETQYF
TRBJ1-5	TRBV28	CASSFWVTGSNQPQHF
TRBJ2-2	TRBV19	CASAPGHLNTGELFF
TRBJ2-5	TRBV11-2	CASRDHGQIKETQYF
TRBJ2-5	TRBV7-6	CASSLSGLQETQYF
TRBJ2-5	TRBV15	CATSRGGQGETQYF
TRBJ1-5	TRBV25-1	CASSDRSNQPQHF
TRBJ1-4	TRBV19	CASSTQRDGLREKLFF
TRBJ2-1	TRBV7-2	CASSLWKRNNEQFF
TRBJ2-3	TRBV9	CASSHGTGSDTQYF
TRBJ2-5	TRBV9	CASSVGVSGQETQYF
TRBJ2-7	TRBV14	CASSQPKSSGRSVEQYF
TRBJ1-5	TRBV19	CASSMRRWGDNQPQHF
TRBJ1-5	TRBV6-1	CASSERGFEGSRGQPQHF
TRBJ2-3	TRBV6-1	CASSEWTSGIGNTQYF
TRBJ2-7	TRBV29-1	CSVSRTGGNSYEQYF
TRBJ2-5	TRBV12-1	CASKKVEDLQETQYF
TRBJ2-1	TRBV14	CASSQGQDLSYNEQFF
TRBJ1-4	TRBV19	CASTLTGIANEKLFF
TRBJ2-4	TRBV7-9	CASSPDSGAQNIQYF
TRBJ2-4	TRBV21-1	CASSKTPFSREGRNIQYF
TRBJ2-2	TRBV5-1	CASSPGTSANTGELFF
TRBJ1-2	TRBV2	CASRTLQGAGGYTF
TRBJ1-2	TRBV7-8	CASSLAGGYGYTF
TRBJ2-1	TRBV28	CASSPREEQFF